This is a list of T cell receptor beta chains from one sample in a study of T cells expressing NK-cell markers. TCRdb re-called the 5' RACE reads and catalogs CDR3 proteins one per entry, DNA excluded. Recorded for this sample: 150,000 to 170,000 distinct CDR3 sequences. Sequencing was carried out using blood T cells: a sorted CD56 or NKG2C T cell subset, CD4+ or CD8+ T cells, or bulk PBMC T cells (not recorded which). Source of these receptors: a woman in her fifties or sixties in good health. Each CDR3 is given with its conserved first and last residue.

j_call v_call cdr3_aa
TRBJ1-4 TRBV7-8 CASSFWTINPPNEKLFF
TRBJ1-1 TRBV6-5 CASRIGGHTEAFF
TRBJ2-1 TRBV11-2 CASSSGGLGVNEQFF
TRBJ2-7 TRBV2 CASKGVQGYEQYF
TRBJ1-2 TRBV5-1 CASSRMLDGTNYGYTF
TRBJ2-7 TRBV6-1 CASSETSGAAYEQYF
TRBJ2-2 TRBV7-8 CASNSGSGTGELFF
TRBJ2-6 TRBV29-1 CSVAGTESSGANVLTF
TRBJ2-1 TRBV6-2/TRBV6-3 CASSSLLAGESYNEQFF
TRBJ2-7 TRBV29-1 CSVELQSETYEQYF
TRBJ2-1 TRBV6-5 CASSYSPTQGGEQFF
TRBJ2-7 TRBV9 CASSPHGEVAYEQYF
TRBJ2-1 TRBV20-1 CSAREGLAGVGEQFF
TRBJ2-7 TRBV11-3 CASSQRLAVAGEQYF
TRBJ2-1 TRBV12-5 CASGLGTGFYNEQFF
TRBJ2-5 TRBV4-1 CASSQGGGAGLVETQYF
TRBJ2-3 TRBV4-1 CASSPGTRPSTDTQYF
TRBJ2-5 TRBV6-2/TRBV6-3 CASSYRRLETVGETQYF
TRBJ2-3 TRBV7-2 CASSLVGQGATDTQYF
TRBJ1-5 TRBV24-1 CATSGTHYSNQPQHF
TRBJ1-5 TRBV6-1 CASSEALFSPQHF
TRBJ1-3 TRBV11-2 CASSDPHRNTIYF
TRBJ2-5 TRBV13 CASSLTGLPSPETQYF
TRBJ1-1 TRBV6-6 CASSPYSHPSEAFF
TRBJ2-5 TRBV3-1 CASSQESVRETQYF
TRBJ2-7 TRBV11-2 CASSSLGGALSMQYF
TRBJ2-1 TRBV27 CASSPINLIDSGRAYNEQFF
TRBJ2-5 TRBV6-6 CASTQSGTEETQYF
TRBJ2-2 TRBV5-1 CASSLTSGSAGELFF
TRBJ2-1 TRBV5-1 CASRLIAGGPNEQFF
TRBJ1-5 TRBV12-5 CASGLEGVQPQHF
TRBJ2-3 TRBV20-1 CSARPIDWPDTQYF
TRBJ2-1 TRBV10-3 CAISDSDNEQFF
TRBJ1-1 TRBV29-1 CSVEFKGGNTEAFF
TRBJ1-1 TRBV12-3/TRBV12-4 CASSSSMEEAFF
TRBJ2-7 TRBV4-1 CASSQEIRGQSEQYF
TRBJ2-7 TRBV29-1 CSVEDRTGGGGQYF
TRBJ1-1 TRBV15 CATGRMNTEAFF
TRBJ1-3 TRBV7-9 CASNVRQNSGNTIYF
TRBJ2-1 TRBV11-2 CASSHGTSGHEQFF
TRBJ2-3 TRBV21-1 CASSKEDTRFHTDTQYF
TRBJ2-1 TRBV25-1 CASSELSPYETSGNNEQFF
TRBJ1-2 TRBV12-3/TRBV12-4 CASSPEGTGNENYGYTF
TRBJ2-7 TRBV27 CASTQRVPDNYEQYF
TRBJ2-5 TRBV6-6 CASSYSSSGRDQETQYF
TRBJ2-1 TRBV28 CASSLAGGDREQFF
TRBJ2-1 TRBV24-1 CATSWAGEGNEQFF
TRBJ2-3 TRBV29-1 CSDRLADFTDTQYF
TRBJ2-1 TRBV3-1 CASSQNLAGLSSYNEQFF
TRBJ2-1 TRBV10-3 CAISESAERESYNEQFF
TRBJ1-6 TRBV27 CASSLAVSGSPLHF
TRBJ2-2 TRBV27 CASSPSGSGTNTGELFF
TRBJ2-3 TRBV2 CASSEAMTGVTDTQYF
TRBJ2-3 TRBV20-1 CSARTTSGDSLPTDTQYF